Listed below are T cell receptor beta chains from one sample, sequenced in a study of T cell changes during pregnancy in multiple sclerosis. Only in-frame clones appear in the TCRdb table, and some are missing; sequencing was by immunoSEQ multiplex PCR. The table lists tens of thousands of clones, approximately 86% of them singletons, with more than 0.85% in the top ten. The sample here was CD4+ T cells from peripheral blood mononuclear cells, taken in the second trimester of pregnancy. These receptors originate from a female donor in good health, enrolled as a control in a pregnancy study. The CDR3 runs from the conserved cysteine through the conserved F or W. Each record gives: V gene, D gene, J gene, clone size, CDR3 DNA, CDR3 protein. A D gene is named only where the DNA matches it firmly. Size tells how often a clone was seen (once, few, many) or the class of an expanded clone, and some rows leave it out.

V: TRBV9; D: TRBD2; J: TRBJ2-6; size: -; DNA: TGTGCCAGCAGCGGTGGACTAGCGGGATTCTCTGGGGCCAACGTCCTGACTTTC; CDR3: CASSGGLAGFSGANVLTF
V: TRBV4-3; D: -; J: TRBJ2-5; size: -; DNA: TGCGCCAGCAGCCATTCACGACAGGATCAGGGAGAGACCCAGTACTTC; CDR3: CASSHSRQDQGETQYF
V: TRBV2; D: TRBD1; J: TRBJ2-4; size: -; DNA: TGTGCCAGTAGTACAGGGGGCAGGGACATTCAGTACTTC; CDR3: CASSTGGRDIQYF
V: TRBV29-1; D: -; J: TRBJ2-5; size: -; DNA: TGCAGCGCCGAGGGGGGGGCGGGGACCCAGTACTTC; CDR3: CSAEGGAGTQYF
V: TRBV11-2; D: TRBD1; J: TRBJ2-7; size: -; DNA: TGTGCCAGCAGCTCCGTACGAGGGGGCTACCACGAGCAGTACTTC; CDR3: CASSSVRGGYHEQYF
V: TRBV11-2; D: TRBD2; J: TRBJ2-1; size: -; DNA: TGTGCCAGCAGCTTAGGGCGGACTAGCGGGAGGGAACATGAGCAGTTCTTC; CDR3: CASSLGRTSGREHEQFF
V: TRBV13; D: -; J: TRBJ1-2; size: once; DNA: TGTGCCAGCACCTGGGGGAGGGGTAGCGAAGGCTACACCTTC; CDR3: CASTWGRGSEGYTF
V: TRBV4-2; D: -; J: TRBJ2-1; size: -; DNA: TGTGCCAGCAGCCAAGGGGGTAGGGGGTGGTACAATGAGCAGTTCTTC; CDR3: CASSQGGRGWYNEQFF
V: TRBV7-7; D: -; J: TRBJ2-5; size: once; DNA: TGTGCTAGCAGCCCCGGGACAAAAGAGACCCAGTACTTC; CDR3: CASSPGTKETQYF
V: TRBV5-6; D: -; J: TRBJ2-1; size: -; DNA: TGTGCCAGCAGCCTTACGACAGTGACCAATGAGCAGTTCTTC; CDR3: CASSLTTVTNEQFF
V: TRBV5-1; D: TRBD1; J: TRBJ2-3; size: -; DNA: TGCGCCAGCAGCTCAAGACAGGGGCCCCGCACAGATACGCAGTATTTT; CDR3: CASSSRQGPRTDTQYF
V: TRBV19; D: TRBD1; J: TRBJ2-3; size: -; DNA: TGTGCCGCAGCCCCCGGGACAGGGGACACAGATACGCAGTATTTT; CDR3: CAAAPGTGDTDTQYF
V: TRBV5-4; D: TRBD2; J: TRBJ2-7; size: few; DNA: TGTGCCAGCAGCCACCCCCTAGCGGATTCCACCTACGAGCAGTACTTC; CDR3: CASSHPLADSTYEQYF
V: TRBV2; D: TRBD1; J: TRBJ2-5; size: -; DNA: TGTGCCGGCAGACAGGGCGGAGGAGAGACCCAGTACTTC; CDR3: CAGRQGGGETQYF
V: TRBV10-3; D: TRBD1; J: TRBJ2-1; size: -; DNA: TGTGCCATCAGTACCGGGACAGGGAGCTCCTACAATGAGCAGTTCTTC; CDR3: CAISTGTGSSYNEQFF
V: TRBV25-1; D: -; J: TRBJ2-7; size: -; DNA: TGTGCCAGCACCCCAACAGGGCTCTACGAGCAGTACTTC; CDR3: CASTPTGLYEQYF
V: TRBV19; D: -; J: TRBJ2-1; size: -; DNA: TGTGCCAGTAGTATACCCTCAGGCAAGAATGAGCAGTTCTTC; CDR3: CASSIPSGKNEQFF
V: TRBV6-4; D: -; J: TRBJ2-4; size: medium-sized; DNA: TGTGCCAGCAGTGAATCTATAGACGGGGGAAACATTCAGTACTTC; CDR3: CASSESIDGGNIQYF
V: TRBV5-4; D: -; J: TRBJ1-1; size: -; DNA: TGTGCCAGCAGCCCCCCCGAGGATTCGAACACTGAAGCTTTCTTT; CDR3: CASSPPEDSNTEAFF
V: TRBV6-6; D: -; J: TRBJ1-1; size: -; DNA: TGTGCCAGCAGTCGCCCGTCGGGGGGCACTGAAGCTTTCTTT; CDR3: CASSRPSGGTEAFF